Following are 15 T cell receptor beta chains from one sample sequenced in a study of cytotoxic CD8 clonotypes in ibrutinib-treated CLL. TCRdb's table, derived via immunoSEQ multiplex PCR, lists solely in-frame clones and lacks some. The table has under 150,000 clones, 91% seen once. Sequences were derived from PBMCs, sampled after 12 months of ibrutinib treatment. Receptor source: a human donor with chronic lymphocytic leukemia.

The gene calls are TRBV10-3 and TRBJ2-3; 7 bases line up with TRBD2. J lost 0 bases, V lost 4 bases, and 1 base had no gene match. Germline V gene sequence: CDR1 ENHRY, CDR2 SYGVKD. This CDR3 comprises 14 residues. CDR3 nucleotide sequence: TGTGCCATCAGTGCTAGCGGAAGCACAGATACGCAGTATTTT. Translation gives CAISASGSTDTQYF.

The V gene is TRBV20-1, the J gene TRBJ1-1; D not certain. Germline assignment: CDR1 DFQATT and CDR2 SNEGSKA (reference sequence). The V end lost 5 bases, the J end lost 8 bases, and 12 bases lay between the germline ends. The CDR3 runs 11 residues. CDR3 sequence: CSAGPYAEAFF. The CDR3 DNA reads as TGCAGTGCTGGCCCGTACGCCGAAGCTTTCTTT.

CDR3 bases: TGTGCCAGCAGCTTGGACAGGCTAGCCTACGAGCAGTACTTC. It is translated as CASSLDRLAYEQYF. V and J are TRBV6-5 and TRBJ2-7, with TRBD1 matching 7 bases. The length of the CDR3 is 14 residues. Germline V CDR1 and CDR2: MNHEY, SVGAGI. V lost 6 bases to trimming and J lost 2 bases; unmatched junction nucleotides: 7.

The chain combines TRBV6-5 with TRBJ2-5; possibly TRBD2 for D (6 bases). This CDR3 has 14 residues. The V gene's germline CDR1 is MNHEY and CDR2 SVGAGI. Trimming took off 7 bases at V and 5 bases at J, with 17 bases between the two ends. CDR3 in amino acids: CASTRGAAGETQYF. The CDR3 coding sequence is TGTGCCAGCACCCGCGGCGCGGCGGGGGAGACCCAGTACTTC.

The chain links TRBV2 to TRBJ1-4, with D possibly being TRBD1 (6 bases). V lost 7 bases, J lost 5 bases, and 11 bases lay in between. The CDR3 is 13 amino acids. Germline V gene lookup returns CDR1 SNHLY and CDR2 FYNNEI. The CDR3 nucleotides read TGTGCCAGCAAGGGGGGGAAGAATGAAAAACTGTTTTTT. It codes for CASKGGKNEKLFF.

The gene calls are TRBV28 and TRBJ2-5; no firm D call. Germline lookup yields CDR1 MDHEN and CDR2 SYDVKM. This CDR3 has 11 amino acids. V lost 3 bases, J lost 4 bases, and 3 bases lay in between. CDR3 DNA sequence: TGTGCCAGCAGTTTCGTAGAGACCCAGTACTTC. This translates into CASSFVETQYF.

CDR3 bases: TGTGCCAGCAGTTTATCTAGCGGGAGGTTCGGCTACGAGCAGTACTTC. The encoded protein is CASSLSSGRFGYEQYF. V is TRBV27 and J is TRBJ2-7; 10 nucleotides align to TRBD2. V lost 0 bases and J lost 3; bases outside the gene matches: 5. The germline CDR1 and CDR2 sequences are MNHEY and SMNVEV (reference sequence). CDR3 length equals 16 residues.

The chain recombines TRBV6-1 with TRBJ2-2; 14 bases match TRBD2. Looked up from germline, CDR1 is MNHNS and CDR2 is SASEGT. V trimming: 7 bases; J trimming: 8 bases; junction bases outside the gene matches: 6. The CDR3 extends over 15 amino acids. Here the CDR3 DNA reads TGTGCCAGCACCCCCCGGACTAGCGGGAGGGGGGAGCTGTTTTTT. Protein product: CASTPRTSGRGELFF.

The rearrangement joins TRBV15 to TRBJ2-7, with D perhaps matching TRBD2 (5 bases). Trimming took 0 bases from V and 0 from J, leaving 9 bases between them. The CDR3 is 15 amino acids. CDR1 is LNHNV and CDR2 is YYDKDF in the germline V gene (reference sequence). The CDR3 here is CATSRDRSGSYEQYF. In DNA form, the CDR3 reads TGTGCCACCAGCAGAGATCGGAGCGGCTCCTACGAGCAGTACTTC.

This sequence joins TRBV30 and TRBJ1-1; TRBD1 might be the D (5 bases). Germline CDR1 is GTSNPN and CDR2 is SVGIG (reference sequence). Deletions cut 3 bases from V and 1 base from J, with 9 bases between. The CDR3 sequence is 13 residues long. The CDR3 is CAWSQGTNTEAFF. CDR3 in DNA: TGTGCCTGGAGCCAAGGGACGAACACTGAAGCTTTCTTT.

The rearrangement uses TRBV28 and TRBJ2-2; D not certain. Trimming removed 6 bases at V and 0 bases at J, with 11 bases between. Per germline, CDR1 MDHEN and CDR2 SYDVKM. The CDR3 has 15 amino acids. In nucleotides, the CDR3 is TGTGCCAGCAGCTCCCATGAACCGAACACCGGGGAGCTGTTTTTT. This codes for CASSSHEPNTGELFF.

This sequence joins TRBV7-2 and TRBJ2-5; no definite D call. The germline CDR1 and CDR2 sequences are SGHTA and FQGNSA. The length of the CDR3 is 11 residues. V dropped 3 bases and J dropped 5 bases, with 4 bases sitting between them. In DNA, the CDR3 is TGTGCCAGCAGCTTCTCGGAGACCCAGTACTTC. Translation: CASSFSETQYF.

The V call is TRBV2, the J call TRBJ2-1; 10 nucleotides match TRBD2. Germline V CDR1 and CDR2: SNHLY, FYNNEI. The V segment lost 4 bases and the J segment 6 bases; nucleotides outside the gene matches: 3. The CDR3 runs 14 residues. DNA for the CDR3: TGTGCCAGCAGTGGACTAGCGGGTGGCAATGAGCAGTTCTTC. It is translated as CASSGLAGGNEQFF.

This rearrangement joins TRBV28 to TRBJ1-1; perhaps TRBD1 as D (6 bases). Germline CDR1 reads MDHEN; CDR2 reads SYDVKM. This CDR3 contains 14 residues. The V and J ends lost 6 bases and 4 bases respectively, with 15 bases between them. The CDR3 nucleotides read TGTGCCAGCAGACAGGGTTCTGAAATCACTGAAGCTTTCTTT. This translates into CASRQGSEITEAFF.

J is TRBJ2-7 and V is TRBV10-2; the match to TRBD1 covers 7 bases. CDR1 and CDR2 from the germline V gene are WSHSY and SAAADI. The ends lost 3 bases at V and 2 bases at J; junction bases unmatched: 7. There are 15 residues in the CDR3. The CDR3 region is CASSENAQGAYEQYF. The CDR3, as DNA: TGCGCCAGCAGTGAAAACGCCCAGGGGGCCTACGAGCAGTACTTC.